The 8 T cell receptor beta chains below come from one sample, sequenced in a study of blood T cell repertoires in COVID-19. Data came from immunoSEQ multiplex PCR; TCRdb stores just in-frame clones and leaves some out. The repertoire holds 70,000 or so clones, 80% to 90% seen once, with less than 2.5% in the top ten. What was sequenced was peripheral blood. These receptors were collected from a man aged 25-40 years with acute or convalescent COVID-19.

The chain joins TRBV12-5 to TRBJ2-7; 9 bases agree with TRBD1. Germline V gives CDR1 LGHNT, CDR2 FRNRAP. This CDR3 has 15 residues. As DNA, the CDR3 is TGTGCTAGTGTTTTGGCGGGACAGGGTAAAAGCGAGCAGTACGTC. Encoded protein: CASVLAGQGKSEQYV.

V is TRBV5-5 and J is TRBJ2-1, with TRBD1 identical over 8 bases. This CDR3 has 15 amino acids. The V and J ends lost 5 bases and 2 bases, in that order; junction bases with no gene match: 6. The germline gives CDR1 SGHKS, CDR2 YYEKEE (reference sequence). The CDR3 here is CASSHTGGTYNEQFF. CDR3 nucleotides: TGTGCCAGCAGTCATACAGGGGGTACCTACAATGAGCAGTTCTTC.

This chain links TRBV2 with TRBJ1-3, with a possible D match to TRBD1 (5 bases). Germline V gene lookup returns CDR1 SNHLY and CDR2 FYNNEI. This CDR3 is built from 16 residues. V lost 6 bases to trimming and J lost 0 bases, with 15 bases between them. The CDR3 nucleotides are TGTGCCAGCAGCGCTCGGGGGTCCCCCTCTGGAAACACCATATATTTT. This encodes CASSARGSPSGNTIYF.

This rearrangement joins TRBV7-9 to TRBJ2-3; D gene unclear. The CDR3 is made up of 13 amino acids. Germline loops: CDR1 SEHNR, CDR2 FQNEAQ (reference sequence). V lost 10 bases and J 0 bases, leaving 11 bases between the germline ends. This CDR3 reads CAISEASTDTQYF. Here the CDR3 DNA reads TGTGCCATATCAGAGGCTAGCACAGATACGCAGTATTTT.

This chain's CDR3 is CASSLQRYTGELFF. Written as DNA, the CDR3 is TGTGCCAGCAGCCTACAAAGATACACCGGGGAGCTGTTTTTT. The rearrangement joins TRBV14 to TRBJ2-2, with D unresolved. There are 14 residues in the CDR3. Trimming removed 4 bases at V and 3 bases at J, with 9 bases between. Germline values: CDR1 SGHDN, CDR2 FVKESK.

This CDR3 reads CASSVGQQFNEKLFF. The CDR3 region has the DNA TGTGCCAGCAGCGTTGGACAGCAATTTAATGAAAAACTGTTTTTT. This chain joins TRBV14 and TRBJ1-4, with D possibly being TRBD1 (6 bases). The ends were cut back, 5 bases at V and 4 bases at J, with 14 bases in the middle. The CDR3 spans 15 residues. Looked up from germline, CDR1 is SGHDN and CDR2 is FVKESK.

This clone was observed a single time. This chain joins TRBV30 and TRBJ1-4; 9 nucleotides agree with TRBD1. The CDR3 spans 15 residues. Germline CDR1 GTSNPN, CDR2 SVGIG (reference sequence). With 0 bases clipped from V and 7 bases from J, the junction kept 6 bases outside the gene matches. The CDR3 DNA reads TGTGCCTGGAGTGTCCCCGGGACAGGGCTTGAAAAACTGTTTTTT. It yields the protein CAWSVPGTGLEKLFF.

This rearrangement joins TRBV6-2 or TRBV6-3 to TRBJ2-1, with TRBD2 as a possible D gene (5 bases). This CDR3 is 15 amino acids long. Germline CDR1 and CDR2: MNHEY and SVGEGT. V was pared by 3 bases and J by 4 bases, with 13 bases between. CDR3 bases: TGTGCCAGCAGTTATCAAGCGGACCCTTACAATGAGCAGTTCTTC. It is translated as CASSYQADPYNEQFF.